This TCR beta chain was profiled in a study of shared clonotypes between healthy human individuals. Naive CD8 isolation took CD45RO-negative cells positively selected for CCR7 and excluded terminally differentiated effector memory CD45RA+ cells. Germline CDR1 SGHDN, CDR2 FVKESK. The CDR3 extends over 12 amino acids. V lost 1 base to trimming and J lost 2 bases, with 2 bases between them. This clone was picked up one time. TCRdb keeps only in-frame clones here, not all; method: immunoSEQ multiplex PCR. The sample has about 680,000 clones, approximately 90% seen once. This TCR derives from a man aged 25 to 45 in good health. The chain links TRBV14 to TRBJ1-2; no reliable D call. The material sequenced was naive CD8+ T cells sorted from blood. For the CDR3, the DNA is TGTGCCAGCAGCCAAGCAAACTATGGCTACACCTTC. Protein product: CASSQANYGYTF.